This T cell receptor (beta chain) is from a study of blood T cell repertoires in COVID-19. Trimming took 5 bases from V and 4 from J; bases not matched to a gene: 10. This CDR3 is 17 amino acids long. The germline V gene has CDR1 SGHRS and CDR2 YFSETQ. This clone was detected only once. This sample also contains other DNA sequences that code for the same CDR3. Sequencing used immunoSEQ multiplex PCR; TCRdb keeps in-frame clones, though not all of them. This table holds 100,000 to 150,000 clones, approximately 82% found once. The origin of this receptor is a man in his sixties with acute or convalescent COVID-19. The sequenced sample was peripheral blood. This sequence joins TRBV5-1 and TRBJ2-5; TRBD2 agrees at 14 bases. The CDR3 protein is CASSSGTSGRGRETQYF. The DNA of the CDR3 is TGCGCCAGCAGTTCCGGGACTAGCGGGAGAGGGAGAGAGACCCAGTACTTC.